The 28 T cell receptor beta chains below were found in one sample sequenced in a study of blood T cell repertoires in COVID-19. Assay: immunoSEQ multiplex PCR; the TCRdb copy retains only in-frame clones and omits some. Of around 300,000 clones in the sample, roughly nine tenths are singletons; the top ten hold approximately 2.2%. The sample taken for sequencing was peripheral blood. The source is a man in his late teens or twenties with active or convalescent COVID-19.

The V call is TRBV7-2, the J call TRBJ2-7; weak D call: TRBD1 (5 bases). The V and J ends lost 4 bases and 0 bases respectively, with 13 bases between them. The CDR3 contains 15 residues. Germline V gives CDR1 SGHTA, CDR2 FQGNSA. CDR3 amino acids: CASSSFLDSSYEQYF. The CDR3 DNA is TGTGCCAGCAGCTCCTTTCTAGACAGCTCCTACGAGCAGTACTTC.

The CDR3 spells CASSQGVAGETQYF. CDR3 nucleotide sequence: TGCGCCAGCAGCCAAGGAGTAGCGGGGGAGACCCAGTACTTC. The chain recombines TRBV4-1 with TRBJ2-5, with TRBD2 identical over 8 bases. The germline V gene encodes CDR1 MGHRA and CDR2 YSYEKL. Trimming at V came to 1 base and at J to 5 bases, leaving 3 bases not matched to a gene. This CDR3 is built from 14 residues.

The CDR3 protein is CSASLTDSLTHLHF. The CDR3 bases are TGCAGTGCTAGTTTGACAGACTCCCTAACGCACCTCCACTTT. The chain recombines TRBV20-1 with TRBJ1-6, with D perhaps matching TRBD1 (5 bases). Deletions cut 3 bases from V and 15 bases from J, with 21 bases between. CDR1 is DFQATT and CDR2 is SNEGSKA in the germline V gene (reference sequence). This CDR3 has 14 amino acids.

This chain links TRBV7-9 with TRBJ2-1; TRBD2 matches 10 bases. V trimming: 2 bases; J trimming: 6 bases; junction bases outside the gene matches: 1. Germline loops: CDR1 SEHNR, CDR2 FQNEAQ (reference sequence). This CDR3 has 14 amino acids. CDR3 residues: CASSLKREGNEQFF. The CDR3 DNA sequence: TGTGCCAGCAGCTTAAAGCGGGAGGGCAATGAGCAGTTCTTC.

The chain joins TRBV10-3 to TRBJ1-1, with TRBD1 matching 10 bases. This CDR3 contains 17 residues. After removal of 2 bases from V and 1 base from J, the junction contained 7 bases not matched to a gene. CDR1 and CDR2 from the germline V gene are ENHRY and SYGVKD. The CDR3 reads CAISEADRGVANTEAFF. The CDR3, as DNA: TGTGCCATCAGTGAGGCGGACAGGGGGGTTGCGAACACTGAAGCTTTCTTT.

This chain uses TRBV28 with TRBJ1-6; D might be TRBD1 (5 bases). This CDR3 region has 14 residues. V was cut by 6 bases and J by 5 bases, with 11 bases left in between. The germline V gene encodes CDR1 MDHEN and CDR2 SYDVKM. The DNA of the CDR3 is TGTGCCAGCAGATATCAGGGAAATAATTCACCCCTCCACTTT. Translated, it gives CASRYQGNNSPLHF.

DNA for the CDR3: TGTGCCAGCAGTCTCACTCTTTCACAGCCCCAGCATTTT. Its protein product is CASSLTLSQPQHF. The genes are TRBV6-6 and TRBJ1-5; D remains unclear. This CDR3 region has 13 residues. The germline V and J ends were trimmed by 5 bases and 7 bases, with 12 bases remaining between them. Germline values: CDR1 MNHNY, CDR2 SVGAGI (reference sequence).

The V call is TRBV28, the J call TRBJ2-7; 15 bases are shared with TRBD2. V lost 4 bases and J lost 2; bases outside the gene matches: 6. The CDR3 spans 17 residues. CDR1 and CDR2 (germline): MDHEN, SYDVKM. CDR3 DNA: TGTGCCAGCAGTTCGGGACTAGCGGGAGGCTGGGCCTACGAGCAGTACTTC. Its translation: CASSSGLAGGWAYEQYF.

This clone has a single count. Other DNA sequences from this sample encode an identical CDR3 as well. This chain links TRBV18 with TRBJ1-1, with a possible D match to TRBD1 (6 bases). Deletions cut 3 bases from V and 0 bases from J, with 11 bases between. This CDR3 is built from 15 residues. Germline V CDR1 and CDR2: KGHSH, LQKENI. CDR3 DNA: TGTGCCAGCTCACCCTCGACAGGCTTGAACACTGAAGCTTTCTTT. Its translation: CASSPSTGLNTEAFF.

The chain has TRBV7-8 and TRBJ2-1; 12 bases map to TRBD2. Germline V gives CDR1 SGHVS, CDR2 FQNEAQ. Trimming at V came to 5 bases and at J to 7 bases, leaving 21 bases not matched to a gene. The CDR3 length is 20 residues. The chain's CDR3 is CASSPRERGLAGGEGNEQFF. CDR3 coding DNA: TGTGCCAGCAGCCCGCGAGAGAGGGGGCTAGCGGGAGGGGAAGGGAATGAGCAGTTCTTC.

CDR3 nucleotides: TGCGCCAGCGATACGGGTACTGGGGCCAACGTCCTGACTTTC. Translation: CASDTGTGANVLTF. J is TRBJ2-6 and V is TRBV5-1; no reliable D call. The CDR3 length is 14 residues. Looked up from germline, CDR1 is SGHRS and CDR2 is YFSETQ. V was pared by 7 bases and J by 2 bases, with 10 bases between.

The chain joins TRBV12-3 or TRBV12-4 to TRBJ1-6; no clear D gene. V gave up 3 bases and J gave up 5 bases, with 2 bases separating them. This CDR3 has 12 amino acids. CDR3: CASSFDNSPLHF. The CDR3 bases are TGTGCCAGCAGTTTCGATAATTCACCCCTCCACTTT.

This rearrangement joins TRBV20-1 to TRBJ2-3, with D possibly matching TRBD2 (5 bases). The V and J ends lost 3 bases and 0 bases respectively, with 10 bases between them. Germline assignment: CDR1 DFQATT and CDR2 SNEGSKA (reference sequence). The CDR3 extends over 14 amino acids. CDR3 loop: CSASEGPSTDTQYF. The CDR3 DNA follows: TGCAGTGCTAGTGAGGGCCCAAGCACAGATACGCAGTATTTT.

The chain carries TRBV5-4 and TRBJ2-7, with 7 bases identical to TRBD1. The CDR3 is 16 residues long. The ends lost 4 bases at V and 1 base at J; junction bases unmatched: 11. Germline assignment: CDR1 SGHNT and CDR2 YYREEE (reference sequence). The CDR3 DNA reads TGTGCCAGCAGCAAACCCTTCGGACAGGCGTCCTACGAGCAGTACTTC. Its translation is CASSKPFGQASYEQYF.

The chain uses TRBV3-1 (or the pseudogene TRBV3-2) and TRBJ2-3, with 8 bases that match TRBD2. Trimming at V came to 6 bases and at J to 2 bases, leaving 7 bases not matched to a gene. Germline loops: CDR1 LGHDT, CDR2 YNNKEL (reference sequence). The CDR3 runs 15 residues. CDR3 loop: CASSRGGFSTDTQYF. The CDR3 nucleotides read TGTGCCAGCAGTCGCGGGGGGTTTTCCACAGATACGCAGTATTTT.

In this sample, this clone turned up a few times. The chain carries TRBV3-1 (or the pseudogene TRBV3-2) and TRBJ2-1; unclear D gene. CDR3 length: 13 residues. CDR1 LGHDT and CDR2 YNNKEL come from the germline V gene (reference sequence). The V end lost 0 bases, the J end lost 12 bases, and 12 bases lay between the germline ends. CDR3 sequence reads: CASSQDRQRGQFF. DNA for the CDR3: TGTGCCAGCAGCCAAGATCGGCAGAGAGGGCAGTTCTTC.

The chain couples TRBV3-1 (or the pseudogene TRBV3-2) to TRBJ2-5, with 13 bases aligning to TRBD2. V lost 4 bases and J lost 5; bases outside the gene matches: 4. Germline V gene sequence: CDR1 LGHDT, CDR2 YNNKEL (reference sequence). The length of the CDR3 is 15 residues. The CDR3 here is CASSLRTSGGETQYF. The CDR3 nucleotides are TGTGCCAGCAGCCTCCGGACTAGCGGGGGTGAGACCCAGTACTTC.

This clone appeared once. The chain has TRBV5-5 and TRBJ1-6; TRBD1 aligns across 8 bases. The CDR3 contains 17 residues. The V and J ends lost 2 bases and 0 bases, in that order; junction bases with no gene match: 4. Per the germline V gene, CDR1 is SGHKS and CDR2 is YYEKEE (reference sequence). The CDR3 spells CASSFGTGNSYNSPLHF. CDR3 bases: TGTGCCAGCAGCTTCGGGACAGGCAACTCCTATAATTCACCCCTCCACTTT.

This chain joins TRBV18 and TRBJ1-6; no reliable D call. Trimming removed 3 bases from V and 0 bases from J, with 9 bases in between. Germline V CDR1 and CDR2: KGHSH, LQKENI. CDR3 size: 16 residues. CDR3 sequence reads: CASSPPGRSYNSPLHF. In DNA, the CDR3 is TGTGCCAGCTCACCGCCTGGGCGCTCCTATAATTCACCCCTCCACTTT.

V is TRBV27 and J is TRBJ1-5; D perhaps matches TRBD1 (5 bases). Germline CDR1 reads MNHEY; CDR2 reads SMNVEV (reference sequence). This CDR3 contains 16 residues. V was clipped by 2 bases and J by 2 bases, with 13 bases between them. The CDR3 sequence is CASSLRAGWGNQPQHF. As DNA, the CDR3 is TGTGCCAGCAGTTTACGAGCAGGGTGGGGCAATCAGCCCCAGCATTTT.

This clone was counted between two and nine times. The CDR3 is CASSIGQAGYGYTF. The CDR3 nucleotides read TGTGCCAGTAGTATCGGCCAGGCAGGCTATGGCTACACCTTC. The V and J genes are TRBV19 and TRBJ1-2; D gene unclear. CDR1 is LNHDA, CDR2 SQIVND, per germline (reference sequence). The CDR3 is 14 amino acids. V shed 3 bases and J shed 4 bases, with 12 bases lying between them. Supplemented by reference TRBV19 and TRBJ1-2, the full variable domain reads DGGITQSPKYLFRKEGQNVTLSCEQNLNHDAMYWYRQDPGQGLRLIYYSQIVNDFQKGDIAEGYSVSREKKESFPLTVTSAQKNPTAFYLCASSIGQAGYGYTFGSGTRLTVV.

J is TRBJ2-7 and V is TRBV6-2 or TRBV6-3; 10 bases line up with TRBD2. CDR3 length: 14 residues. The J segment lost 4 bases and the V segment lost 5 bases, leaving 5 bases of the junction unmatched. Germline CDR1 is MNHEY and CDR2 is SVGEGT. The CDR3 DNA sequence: TGTGCCAGCAGTCAACCGGGACTAGCGTACGAGCAGTACTTC. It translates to CASSQPGLAYEQYF.

In DNA, the CDR3 is TGTGCCAGCAGCGATAGAAAACCAGGGTTCTCTGGGGCCAACGTCCTGACTTTC. This encodes CASSDRKPGFSGANVLTF. The chain is built from TRBV7-9 and TRBJ2-6; D is perhaps TRBD1 (5 bases). V lost 5 bases and J lost 0, with 17 bases in between. Germline V gene data show CDR1 as SEHNR and CDR2 as FQNEAQ (reference sequence). There are 18 residues in the CDR3.

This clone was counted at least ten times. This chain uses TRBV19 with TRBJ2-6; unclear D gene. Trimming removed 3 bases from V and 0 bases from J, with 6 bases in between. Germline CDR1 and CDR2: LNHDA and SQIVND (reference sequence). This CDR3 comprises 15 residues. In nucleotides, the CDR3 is TGTGCCAGTAGTATTATGAGCTCTGGGGCCAACGTCCTGACTTTC. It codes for CASSIMSSGANVLTF.

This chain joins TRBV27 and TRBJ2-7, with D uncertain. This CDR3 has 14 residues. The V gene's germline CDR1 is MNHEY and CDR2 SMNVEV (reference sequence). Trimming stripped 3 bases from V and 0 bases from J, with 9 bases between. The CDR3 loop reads CASSLRFNSYEQYF. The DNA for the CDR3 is TGTGCCAGCAGTTTGAGGTTTAACTCCTACGAGCAGTACTTC.

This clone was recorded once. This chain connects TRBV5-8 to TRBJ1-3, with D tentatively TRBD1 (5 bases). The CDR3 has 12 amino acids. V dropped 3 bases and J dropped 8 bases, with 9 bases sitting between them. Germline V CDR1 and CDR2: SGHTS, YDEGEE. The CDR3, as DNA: TGTGCCAGCAGCTGGAGGGGATACACCATATATTTT. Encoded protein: CASSWRGYTIYF.

CDR3 region: CASSVVSGGSTDTQYF. For the CDR3, the DNA is TGTGCCAGCAGCGTAGTTAGCGGGGGTAGCACAGATACGCAGTATTTT. The chain couples TRBV9 to TRBJ2-3; 9 positions match TRBD2. The V gene end was trimmed by 0 bases and the J gene end by 0 bases; junction bases not matched to a gene: 2. The CDR3 spans 16 residues. From germline, CDR1 is SGDLS and CDR2 YYNGEE.

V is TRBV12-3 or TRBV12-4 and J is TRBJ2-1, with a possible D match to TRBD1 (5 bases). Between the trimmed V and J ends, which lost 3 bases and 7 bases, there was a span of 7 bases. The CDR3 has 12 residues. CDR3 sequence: CASSLTANEQFF. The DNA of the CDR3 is TGTGCCAGCAGTTTGACAGCTAATGAGCAGTTCTTC.